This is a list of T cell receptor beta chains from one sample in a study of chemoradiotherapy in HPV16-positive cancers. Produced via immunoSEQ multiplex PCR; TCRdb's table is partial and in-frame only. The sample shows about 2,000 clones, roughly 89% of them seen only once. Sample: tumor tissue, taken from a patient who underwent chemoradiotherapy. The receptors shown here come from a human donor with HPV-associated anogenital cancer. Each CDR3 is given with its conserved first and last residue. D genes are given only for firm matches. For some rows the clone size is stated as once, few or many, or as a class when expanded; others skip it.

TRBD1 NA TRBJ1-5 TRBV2 CASSARQGVNQPQHF TGTGCCAGCAGTGCCCGACAGGGGGTTAATCAGCCCCAGCATTTT
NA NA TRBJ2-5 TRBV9 CASSRLGGAGQETQYF TGTGCCAGCAGCCGACTAGGGGGGGCAGGCCAAGAGACCCAGTACTTC
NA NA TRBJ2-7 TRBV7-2 CASSLQPTEQYF TGTGCCAGCAGCTTACAACCCACCGAGCAGTACTTC
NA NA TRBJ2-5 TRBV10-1 CASSESADYPRETQYF TGCGCCAGCAGTGAGTCGGCTGACTACCCTAGGGAGACCCAGTACTTC
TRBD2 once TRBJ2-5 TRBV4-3 CASSQEPSGGSETQYF TGCGCCAGCAGCCAAGAGCCCAGCGGGGGATCAGAGACCCAGTACTTC
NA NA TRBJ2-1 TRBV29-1 CSVEGTQGRSSYNEQFF TGCAGCGTTGAAGGGACACAGGGCCGGTCCTCCTACAATGAGCAGTTCTTC
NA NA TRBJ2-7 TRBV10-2 CASSEGREDEQYF TGCGCCAGCAGTGAGGGAAGGGAGGACGAGCAGTACTTC
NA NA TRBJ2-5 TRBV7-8 CASSLNGYLGETQYF TGTGCCAGCAGCTTAAATGGGTACCTCGGGGAGACCCAGTACTTC
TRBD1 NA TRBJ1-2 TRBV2 CASNPRGNYGYTF TGTGCCAGCAACCCCAGGGGGAACTATGGCTACACCTTC
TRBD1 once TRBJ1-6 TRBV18 CASGTGGPNNSPLHF TGTGCCAGCGGGACAGGGGGCCCAAATAATTCACCCCTCCACTTT
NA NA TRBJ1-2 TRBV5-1 CASSSKTGGNYGYTF TGCGCCAGCAGCTCGAAAACAGGAGGAAACTATGGCTACACCTTC
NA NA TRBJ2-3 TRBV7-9 CASSRDLSRTSTDTQYF TGTGCCAGCAGCCGCGACCTCAGCCGTACTAGCACAGATACGCAGTATTTT
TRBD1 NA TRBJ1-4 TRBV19 CASSPQGAGNEKLFF TGTGCCAGTAGCCCCCAGGGGGCAGGGAATGAAAAACTGTTTTTT
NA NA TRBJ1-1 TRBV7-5 CARSLEVGAEAFF TGTGCCAGAAGCTTAGAGGTGGGGGCTGAAGCTTTCTTT
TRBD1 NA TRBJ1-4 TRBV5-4 CASSGNRGINEKLFF TGTGCCAGCAGCGGAAACAGGGGGATTAATGAAAAACTGTTTTTT
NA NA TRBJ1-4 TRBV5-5 CASSWGLTNEKLFF TGTGCCAGCAGCTGGGGACTGACTAATGAAAAACTGTTTTTT
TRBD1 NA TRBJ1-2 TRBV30 CAWSRVTGVYGYTF TGTGCCTGGAGTCGGGTGACAGGGGTCTATGGCTACACCTTC
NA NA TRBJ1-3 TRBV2 CASSGGTSGNTIYF TGTGCCAGCAGTGGGGGAACCTCTGGAAACACCATATATTTT
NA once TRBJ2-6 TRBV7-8 CASSQSGANVLTF TGTGCCAGCAGTCAATCAGGGGCCAACGTCCTGACTTTC
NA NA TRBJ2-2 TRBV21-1 CASSPGGQGARSRTGELFF TGTGCCAGCAGCCCCGGAGGACAGGGGGCAAGGAGCCGGACCGGGGAGCTGTTTTTT
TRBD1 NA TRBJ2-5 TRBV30 CARSRDRQETQYF TGTGCCCGATCCCGGGACAGGCAAGAGACCCAGTACTTC
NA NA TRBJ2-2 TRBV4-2 CASSQDPDSNTGELFF TGTGCCAGCAGCCAAGATCCCGACAGCAACACCGGGGAGCTGTTTTTT
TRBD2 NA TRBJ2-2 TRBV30 CAWSSGAKAGGGELFF TGTGCCTGGAGTAGCGGGGCCAAAGCGGGGGGCGGGGAGCTGTTTTTT
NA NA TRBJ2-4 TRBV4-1 CASSQEMLERVQYF TGCGCCAGCAGCCAAGAAATGCTTGAGCGAGTTCAGTACTTC
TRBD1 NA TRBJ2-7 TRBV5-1 CASSQWDSRSYEQYF TGCGCCAGCAGCCAATGGGACAGTAGATCCTACGAGCAGTACTTC
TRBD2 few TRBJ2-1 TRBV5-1 CASTIPGLAGGEQFF TGCGCCAGCACAATCCCGGGACTAGCGGGAGGTGAGCAGTTCTTC
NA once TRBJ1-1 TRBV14 CASSSSWGWDTEAFF TGTGCCAGCAGTTCTAGTTGGGGCTGGGACACTGAAGCTTTCTTT
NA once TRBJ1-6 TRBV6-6 CASSAQESYNSPLHF TGTGCCAGCAGTGCCCAGGAATCCTATAATTCACCCCTCCACTTT
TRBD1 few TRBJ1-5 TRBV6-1 CASSSRTGGDQPQHF TGTGCCAGCAGTTCCCGGACAGGGGGTGATCAGCCCCAGCATTTT
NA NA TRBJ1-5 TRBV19 CASSIDPNQPQHF TGTGCCAGTAGTATAGATCCCAATCAGCCCCAGCATTTT
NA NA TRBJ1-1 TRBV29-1 CSVLERGGAKIRNTEAFF TGCAGCGTGCTTGAAAGAGGAGGAGCTAAAATTCGGAACACTGAAGCTTTCTTT
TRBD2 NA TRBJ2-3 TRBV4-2 CASSQAHTGLAGGPGSQYF TGTGCCAGCAGCCAAGCGCACACGGGACTAGCGGGGGGGCCCGGGTCGCAGTATTTT
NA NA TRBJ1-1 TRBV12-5 CASGLGGREKPEAFF TGTGCTAGTGGTTTGGGGGGCAGGGAGAAACCTGAAGCTTTCTTT
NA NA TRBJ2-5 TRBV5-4 CASSLAAAQGQETQYF TGTGCCAGCAGCTTGGCCGCCGCACAGGGCCAAGAGACCCAGTACTTC
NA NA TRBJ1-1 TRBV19 CASSIGGAEAFF TGTGCCAGTAGTATAGGGGGTGCTGAAGCTTTCTTT
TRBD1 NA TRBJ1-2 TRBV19 CASSNLLTGSYGYTF TGTGCCAGTAGTAATCTCTTGACAGGGAGTTATGGCTACACCTTC